A single sample is the source of the 8 T cell receptor beta chains below, sequenced in a study of persistence of HIV-infected CD4 T cells. Sequencing used immunoSEQ version 4 in survey mode. The table came from immunoSEQ multiplex PCR; TCRdb's copy has only in-frame clones and leaves some out. Of about 60,000 clones listed, roughly 75% are singletons. For these receptors, no antigen is known. The stimulus was an HIV-1 Gag 15-mer peptide pool, about 1 ug/peptide/mL. Memory cells lacking CD40L and CD69 with high CD45RO were sorted. The sequencing used CD4+ T cells sorted from PBMCs after approximately 19-hour stimulation, collected from a patient who received antiretroviral therapy. The receptors shown here come from an adult man with HIV who was CMV-seropositive.

The V gene is TRBV2, the J gene TRBJ2-7; 7 positions agree with TRBD2. The CDR3 covers 14 residues. The trim removed 2 bases at V and 1 base at J, leaving 2 bases unmatched. The germline gives CDR1 SNHLY, CDR2 FYNNEI. CDR3 nucleotides: TGTGCCAGCAGTGAATGGGGGGGATCCTACGAGCAGTACTTC. Translation: CASSEWGGSYEQYF.

The CDR3 sequence: CASSRTSGNSYNEQFF. The CDR3 DNA reads TGTGCCAGCAGTAGGACTAGCGGCAACTCCTACAATGAGCAGTTCTTC. The rearrangement uses TRBV2 and TRBJ2-1, with 10 bases lining up with TRBD2. The CDR3 is 16 amino acids. CDR1 is SNHLY, CDR2 FYNNEI, per germline. V shed 5 bases and J 0 bases; nucleotides not matched to a gene: 4.

The rearrangement joins TRBV29-1 to TRBJ2-3, with 7 nucleotides matching TRBD1. Germline-derived CDR1 and CDR2 are SQVTM and ANQGSEA. The CDR3 loop spans 14 amino acids. This chain's CDR3 is CASSDRVSTDTQYF. In DNA form, the CDR3 reads TGCGCCTCCAGCGACAGGGTGAGCACAGATACGCAGTATTTT.

The V call is TRBV9, the J call TRBJ2-7; TRBD2 might be the D (5 bases). CDR1 and CDR2 (germline): SGDLS, YYNGEE. This CDR3 has 12 residues. Deletions cut 3 bases from V and 7 bases from J, with 11 bases between. The CDR3 here is CASSGPSGEQYF. The CDR3, as DNA: TGTGCCAGCAGCGGCCCCTCGGGGGAGCAGTACTTC.

This chain connects TRBV25-1 to TRBJ2-6, with D perhaps TRBD1 (6 bases). CDR1 and CDR2 (germline): MGHDK, SYGVNS. The CDR3 covers 16 residues. The ends were cut back, 2 bases at V and 0 bases at J, with 8 bases in the middle. Here the CDR3 reads CASSEGGNSGANVLTF. The DNA for the CDR3 is TGTGCCAGCAGTGAAGGGGGCAACTCTGGGGCCAACGTCCTGACTTTC.

This clone has just one count. This chain joins TRBV18 and TRBJ2-7; 10 bases align to TRBD2. From germline, CDR1 is KGHSH and CDR2 LQKENI. The CDR3 has 14 residues. The V and J ends lost 6 bases and 5 bases, in that order; junction bases with no gene match: 7. CDR3 residues: CASSYSGGTNEQYF. In nucleotides, the CDR3 is TGTGCCAGCTCCTATAGCGGGGGGACGAACGAGCAGTACTTC.

This chain joins TRBV19 and TRBJ1-5; D perhaps matches TRBD1 (6 bases). The CDR3 is 15 amino acids. Looked up from germline, CDR1 is LNHDA and CDR2 is SQIVND (reference sequence). V lost 4 bases and J lost 1, with 11 bases in between. In nucleotides, the CDR3 is TGTGCCAGTAGTAGGACAGCTAAGAGCAATCAGCCCCAGCATTTT. Translated, it gives CASSRTAKSNQPQHF.

The rearrangement joins TRBV5-5 to TRBJ2-6; 7 bases agree with TRBD2. Germline CDR1 and CDR2: SGHKS and YYEKEE (reference sequence). Trimming took 0 bases from V and 2 from J; bases not matched to a gene: 2. The CDR3 sequence is 16 residues long. CDR3 loop: CASSLAGTTGANVLTF. The CDR3 DNA reads as TGTGCCAGCAGCTTGGCCGGGACTACTGGGGCCAACGTCCTGACTTTC.